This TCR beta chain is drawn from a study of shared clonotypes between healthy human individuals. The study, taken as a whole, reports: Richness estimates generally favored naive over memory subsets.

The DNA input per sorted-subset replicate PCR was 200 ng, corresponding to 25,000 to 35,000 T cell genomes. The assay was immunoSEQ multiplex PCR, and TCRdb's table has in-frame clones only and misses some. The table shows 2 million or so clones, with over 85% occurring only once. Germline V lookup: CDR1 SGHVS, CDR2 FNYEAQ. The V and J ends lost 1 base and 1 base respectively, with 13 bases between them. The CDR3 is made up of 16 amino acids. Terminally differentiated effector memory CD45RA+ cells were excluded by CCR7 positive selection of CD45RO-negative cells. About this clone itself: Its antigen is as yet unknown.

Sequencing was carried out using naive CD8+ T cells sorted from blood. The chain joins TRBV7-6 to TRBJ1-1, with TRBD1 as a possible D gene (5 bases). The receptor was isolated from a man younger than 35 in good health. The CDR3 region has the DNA TGTGCCAGCAGCTTAGGGGGGGGTATTGGGAACACTGAAGCTTTCTTT. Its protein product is CASSLGGGIGNTEAFF.